The 15 T cell receptor beta chains given below trace back to one sample, sequenced in a study of PD-1 blockade in classical Hodgkin lymphoma (dated by TCRdb to the early 2020s). The library came from the immunoSEQ multiplex PCR assay. TCRdb took over this immuneACCESS table, retaining in-frame rearrangements with V and J assigned. Such tables are incomplete; in checked studies, under half of the missing clones stem from an unresolved V gene, and the remainder is unexplained. Present in this sample are approximately 6,400 clones, 70% to 80% of which were seen just once. The top ten clonotypes cover 35% to 55% of the sample. Explained via the paper, the time point label denotes: cycle 2 day 1 (C2D1) of nivolumab. All trial patients had relapsed after autologous stem cell transplantation, with cohorts A, B and C differing in prior brentuximab vedotin exposure. The sample was peripheral blood mononuclear cells (PBMCs), taken before the second cycle of nivolumab. All receptors come from a human donor with classical Hodgkin lymphoma.

The V call is TRBV7-2, the J call TRBJ2-2, with 7 bases lining up with TRBD2. From germline, CDR1 is SGHTA and CDR2 FQGNSA. V shed 2 bases and J 4 bases; nucleotides not matched to a gene: 4. The CDR3 has 15 amino acids. The DNA of the CDR3 is TGTGCCAGCAGCTTAAACCCGGGAGGCACCGGGGAGCTGTTTTTT. This codes for CASSLNPGGTGELFF. Drawing the rest from reference TRBV7-2 and TRBJ2-2, the complete variable domain is GAGVSQSPSNKVTEKGKDVELRCDPISGHTALYWYRQSLGQGLEFLIYFQGNSAPDKSGLPSDRFSAERTGGSVSTLTIQRTQQEDSAVYLCASSLNPGGTGELFFGEGSRLTVL.

The count of this clone is one. J is TRBJ2-5 and V is TRBV7-9; 10 bases are shared with TRBD2. The J call could be wrong; TRBJ2-7 is a better fit for the DNA end. Germline lookup yields CDR1 SEHNR and CDR2 FQNEAQ (reference sequence). The CDR3 is 17 residues long. CDR3 region: CASSLGASGRSGHEQYF. The CDR3 DNA follows: TGTGCCAGCAGCTTAGGGGCTAGCGGGAGAAGCGGGCACGAGCAGTACTTC.

The rearrangement joins TRBV7-2 to TRBJ2-7; 8 bases match TRBD1. There are 14 residues in the CDR3. Germline V gene sequence: CDR1 SGHTA, CDR2 FQGNSA. V lost 5 bases and J lost 3; bases outside the gene matches: 6. The CDR3 DNA follows: TGTGCCAGCAGCACCCGGGACAGGAACTACGAGCAGTACTTC. This encodes CASSTRDRNYEQYF.

The chain combines TRBV28 with TRBJ1-1, with TRBD1 matching over 7 bases. CDR1 and CDR2 from the germline V gene are MDHEN and SYDVKM. This CDR3 region has 16 residues. Unmatched junction bases numbered 14, after V lost 5 bases and J lost 5 bases. As DNA, the CDR3 is TGTGCCAGCAGTCCATCCCGAGACGACAGGGCGACTGAAGCTTTCTTT. Translating gives CASSPSRDDRATEAFF. Complete variable domain (other parts from reference TRBV28 and TRBJ1-1): DVKVTQSSRYLVKRTGEKVFLECVQDMDHENMFWYRQDPGLGLRLIYFSYDVKMKEKGDIPEGYSVSREKKERFSLILESASTNQTSMYLCASSPSRDDRATEAFFGQGTRLTVV.

The chain uses TRBV6-6 and TRBJ1-1; TRBD1 is a possible D gene (5 bases). This CDR3 has 13 residues. The V gene lost 8 bases and the J gene lost 7 bases, with 17 bases spanning the gap. Germline CDR1 MNHNY, CDR2 SVGAGI (reference sequence). The CDR3 DNA is TGTGCCAGCCAGGTGGGGGGGGGGATTGAAGCTTTCTTT. Its protein product is CASQVGGGIEAFF.

The rearrangement joins TRBV5-4 to TRBJ2-7; 14 nucleotides match TRBD2. The CDR3 is 16 amino acids. Germline V gene lookup returns CDR1 SGHNT and CDR2 YYREEE (reference sequence). The V gene end was trimmed by 5 bases and the J gene end by 5 bases; junction bases not matched to a gene: 9. CDR3 bases: TGTGCCAGCAGTTCCGGGACTAGCGGGAGTGGTGACGAGCAGTACTTC. Amino acid sequence: CASSSGTSGSGDEQYF.

This chain joins TRBV5-6 and TRBJ1-6; 7 positions match TRBD1. The CDR3 has 15 amino acids. Germline trimming cut 0 bases from V and 7 bases from J; bases unmatched to any gene: 4. Per germline, CDR1 SGHDT and CDR2 YYEEEE. The CDR3 loop reads CASSLVGRGNSPLHF. The CDR3 DNA sequence: TGTGCCAGCAGCTTGGTAGGCAGGGGGAATTCACCCCTCCACTTT.

The gene calls are TRBV5-5 and TRBJ1-4; 7 bases agree with TRBD1. Germline lookup yields CDR1 SGHKS and CDR2 YYEKEE (reference sequence). The length of the CDR3 is 16 residues. Trimming cost V 4 bases and J 2 bases; bases outside gene matches: 8. CDR3 DNA sequence: TGTGCCAGCAGCAGACAACAGGGGAATACTAATGAAAAACTGTTTTTT. Translated: CASSRQQGNTNEKLFF.

The rearrangement joins TRBV7-3 to TRBJ2-1; 7 bases fit TRBD1. V was pared by 2 bases and J by 4 bases, with 8 bases of the junction left unmatched. Germline V gene data show CDR1 as SGHTA and CDR2 as FQGTGA. CDR3 length: 16 amino acids. This CDR3 reads CASSLEGRGNYNEQFF. The DNA for the CDR3 is TGTGCCAGCAGCTTAGAAGGCAGGGGGAATTACAATGAGCAGTTCTTC.

This clone was counted only a few times. This chain joins TRBV5-1 and TRBJ2-2, with a possible D match to TRBD2 (5 bases). This CDR3 has 14 residues. Germline V gene lookup returns CDR1 SGHRS and CDR2 YFSETQ. V was shortened by 0 bases and J by 4 bases, with 7 bases between the two germline ends. The CDR3 protein is CASSLDGLTGELFF. CDR3 nucleotide sequence: TGCGCCAGCAGCTTGGACGGACTCACCGGGGAGCTGTTTTTT. Supplemented by reference TRBV5-1 and TRBJ2-2, the full variable domain reads KAGVTQTPRYLIKTRGQQVTLSCSPISGHRSVSWYQQTPGQGLQFLFEYFSETQRNKGNFPGRFSGRQFSNSRSEMNVSTLELGDSALYLCASSLDGLTGELFFGEGSRLTVL.

This chain joins TRBV4-1 and TRBJ1-6; D call uncertain. The CDR3 totals 19 residues. CDR1 is MGHRA, CDR2 YSYEKL, per germline. V shed 1 base and J shed 0 bases, with 16 bases lying between them. CDR3 in amino acids: CASSQGHRAYSSYNSPLHF. In DNA form, the CDR3 reads TGCGCCAGCAGCCAAGGGCACCGGGCCTATAGCTCCTATAATTCACCCCTCCACTTT.

The chain couples TRBV10-3 to TRBJ2-6; 12 positions agree with TRBD2. Germline V CDR1 and CDR2: ENHRY, SYGVKD. This CDR3 spans 17 amino acids. With V trimmed by 5 bases and J by 1 base, 3 bases remained unmatched. Here the CDR3 reads CAISWTSGTSGANVLTF. In nucleotides, the CDR3 is TGTGCCATCAGTTGGACTAGCGGGACATCTGGGGCCAACGTCCTGACTTTC.

This clone has just one count. The V gene is TRBV10-3, the J gene TRBJ2-7, with TRBD1 matching 10 bases. CDR1 and CDR2 (germline): ENHRY, SYGVKD. V lost 7 bases to trimming and J lost 12 bases; unmatched junction nucleotides: 6. This CDR3 spans 11 amino acids. The CDR3 DNA is TGTGCCATCAATCCGGGACAGGGGCTGTACTTC. This gives the protein CAINPGQGLYF.

For this clone: The same CDR3 can be traced to other DNA sequences in this sample. This chain joins TRBV28 and TRBJ2-7, with no clear D. V shed 3 bases and J shed 4 bases, with 4 bases lying between them. Germline CDR1 MDHEN, CDR2 SYDVKM. This CDR3 has 11 residues. In DNA, the CDR3 is TGTGCCAGCAGTTTGAGATACGAGCAGTACTTC. This translates into CASSLRYEQYF.

CDR3 protein: CASKAGNQPQHF. Here the CDR3 DNA reads TGTGCCAGCAAAGCAGGGAATCAGCCCCAGCATTTT. The chain recombines TRBV2 with TRBJ1-5; possible D gene TRBD1, 5 bases. Germline V gives CDR1 SNHLY, CDR2 FYNNEI. The CDR3 is 12 residues long. Trimming stripped 7 bases from V and 4 bases from J, with 8 bases between.